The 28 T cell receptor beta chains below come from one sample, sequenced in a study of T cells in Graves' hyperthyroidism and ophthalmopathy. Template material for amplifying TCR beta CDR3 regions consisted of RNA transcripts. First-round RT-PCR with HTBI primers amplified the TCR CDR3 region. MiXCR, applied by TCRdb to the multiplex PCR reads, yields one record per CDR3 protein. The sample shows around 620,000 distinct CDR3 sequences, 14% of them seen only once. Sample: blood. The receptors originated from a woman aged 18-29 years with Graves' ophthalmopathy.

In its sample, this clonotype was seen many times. CDR3 region: CASSLTQAAAEAFF. The CDR3 coding sequence is TGTGCCAGCAGTCTCACCCAGGCGGCGGCTGAAGCTTTCTTT. This chain joins TRBV27 and TRBJ1-1; D call uncertain. CDR1 MNHEY and CDR2 SMNVEV come from the germline V gene (reference sequence). V lost 5 bases to trimming and J lost 6 bases, with 16 bases between them. This CDR3 spans 14 amino acids.

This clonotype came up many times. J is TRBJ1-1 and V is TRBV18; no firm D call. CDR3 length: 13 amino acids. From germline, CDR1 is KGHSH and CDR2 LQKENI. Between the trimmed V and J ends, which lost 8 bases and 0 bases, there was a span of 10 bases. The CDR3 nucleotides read TGTGCCAGCACTAAAGACATGAACACTGAAGCTTTCTTT. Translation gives CASTKDMNTEAFF.

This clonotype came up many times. DNA for the CDR3: TGTGCCAGCAGCTTCTCAACAGTCTCTGGGGCCAACGTCCTGACTTTC. Translating gives CASSFSTVSGANVLTF. This chain uses TRBV7-2 with TRBJ2-6, with D unclear. CDR3 length: 16 amino acids. Germline values: CDR1 SGHTA, CDR2 FQGNSA. V was trimmed by 3 bases and J by 0 bases, leaving 9 bases between them.

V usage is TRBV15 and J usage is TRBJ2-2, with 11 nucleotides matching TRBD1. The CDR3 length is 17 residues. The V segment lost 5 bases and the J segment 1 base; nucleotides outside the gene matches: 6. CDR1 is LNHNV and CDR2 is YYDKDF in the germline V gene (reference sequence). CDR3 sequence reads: CATSRGQGERNTGELFF. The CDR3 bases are TGTGCCACCAGCCGGGGACAGGGGGAAAGGAACACCGGGGAGCTGTTTTTT.

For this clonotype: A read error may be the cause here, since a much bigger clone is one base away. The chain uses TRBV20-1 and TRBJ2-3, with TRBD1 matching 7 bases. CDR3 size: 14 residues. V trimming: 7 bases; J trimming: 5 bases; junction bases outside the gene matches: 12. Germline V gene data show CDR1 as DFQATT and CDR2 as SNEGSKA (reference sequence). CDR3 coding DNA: TGCAGTGTTCGGCCCCCCACAGGGGTAGATACGCAGTATTTT. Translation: CSVRPPTGVDTQYF.

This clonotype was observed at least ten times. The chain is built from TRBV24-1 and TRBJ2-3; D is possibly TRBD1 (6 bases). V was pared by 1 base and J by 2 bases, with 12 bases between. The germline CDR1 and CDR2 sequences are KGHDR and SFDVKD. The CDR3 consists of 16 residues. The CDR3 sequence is CATSDLRGTYTDTQYF. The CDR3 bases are TGTGCCACCAGTGATTTAAGGGGGACCTACACAGATACGCAGTATTTT.

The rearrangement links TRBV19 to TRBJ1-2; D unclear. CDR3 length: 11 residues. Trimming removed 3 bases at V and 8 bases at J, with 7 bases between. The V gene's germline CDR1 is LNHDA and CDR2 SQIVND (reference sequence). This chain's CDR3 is CASSMVEGYTF. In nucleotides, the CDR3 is TGTGCCAGTAGTATGGTAGAGGGCTACACCTTC.

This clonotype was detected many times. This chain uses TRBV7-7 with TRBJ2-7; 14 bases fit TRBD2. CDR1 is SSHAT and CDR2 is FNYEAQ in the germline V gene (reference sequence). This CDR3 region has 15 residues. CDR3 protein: CASGPGLAGVGEQYF. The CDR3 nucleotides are TGTGCTTCAGGTCCGGGACTAGCGGGAGTCGGCGAGCAGTACTTC.

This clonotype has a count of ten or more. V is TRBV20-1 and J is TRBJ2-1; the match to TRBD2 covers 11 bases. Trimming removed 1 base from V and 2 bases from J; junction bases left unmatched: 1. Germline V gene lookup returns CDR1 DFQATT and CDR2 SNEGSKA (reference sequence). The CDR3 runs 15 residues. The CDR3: CSARVGLAAYNEQFF. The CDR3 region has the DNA TGCAGTGCTAGAGTGGGACTAGCGGCCTACAATGAGCAGTTCTTC.

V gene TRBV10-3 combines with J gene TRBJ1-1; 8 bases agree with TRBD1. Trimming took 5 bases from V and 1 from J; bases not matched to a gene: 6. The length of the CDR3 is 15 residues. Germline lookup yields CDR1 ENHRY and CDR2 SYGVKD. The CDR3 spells CAISRNRGGNTEAFF. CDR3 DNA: TGTGCCATCAGTCGAAACAGGGGGGGGAACACTGAAGCTTTCTTT.

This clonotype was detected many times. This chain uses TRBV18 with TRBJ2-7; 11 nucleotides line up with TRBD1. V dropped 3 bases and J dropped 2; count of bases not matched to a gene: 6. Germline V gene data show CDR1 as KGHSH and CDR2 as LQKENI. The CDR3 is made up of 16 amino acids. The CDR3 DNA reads TGTGCCAGCTCACCGACAACGGGACAGGGGGCCTACGAGCAGTACTTC. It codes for CASSPTTGQGAYEQYF.

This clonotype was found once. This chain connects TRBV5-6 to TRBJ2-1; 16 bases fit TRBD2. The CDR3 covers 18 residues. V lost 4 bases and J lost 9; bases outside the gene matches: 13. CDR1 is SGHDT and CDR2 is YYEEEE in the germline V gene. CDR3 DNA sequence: TGTGCCAGCAGCCCCCCCCCGGGACTAGCGGGAGGGCCCGGTGAGCAGTTCTTC. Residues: CASSPPPGLAGGPGEQFF.

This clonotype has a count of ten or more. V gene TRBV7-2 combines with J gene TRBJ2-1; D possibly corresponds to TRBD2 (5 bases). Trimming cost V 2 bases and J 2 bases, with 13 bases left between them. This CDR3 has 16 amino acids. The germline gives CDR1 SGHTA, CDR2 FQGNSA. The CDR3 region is CASSLTATGAYNEQFF. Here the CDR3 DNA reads TGTGCCAGCAGCTTAACGGCCACCGGGGCCTACAATGAGCAGTTCTTC. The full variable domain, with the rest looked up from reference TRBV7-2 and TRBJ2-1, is GAGVSQSPSNKVTEKGKDVELRCDPISGHTALYWYRQSLGQGLEFLIYFQGNSAPDKSGLPSDRFSAERTGGSVSTLTIQRTQQEDSAVYLCASSLTATGAYNEQFFGPGTRLTVL.

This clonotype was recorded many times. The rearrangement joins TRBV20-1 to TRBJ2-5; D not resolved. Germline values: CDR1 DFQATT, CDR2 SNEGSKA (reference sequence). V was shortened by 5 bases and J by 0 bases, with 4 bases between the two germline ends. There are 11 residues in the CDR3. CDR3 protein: CSAQYQETQYF. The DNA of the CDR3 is TGCAGTGCTCAGTACCAAGAGACCCAGTACTTC.

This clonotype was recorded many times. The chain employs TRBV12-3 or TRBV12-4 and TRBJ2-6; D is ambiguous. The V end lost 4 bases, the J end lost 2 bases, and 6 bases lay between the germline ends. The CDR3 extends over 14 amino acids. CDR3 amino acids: CASSSPPGANVLTF. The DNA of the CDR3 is TGTGCCAGCAGTTCACCCCCTGGGGCCAACGTCCTGACTTTC.

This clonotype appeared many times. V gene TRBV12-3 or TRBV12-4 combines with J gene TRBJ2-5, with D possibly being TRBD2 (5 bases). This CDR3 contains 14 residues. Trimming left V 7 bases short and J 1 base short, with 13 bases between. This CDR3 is CASTQLGSQETQYF. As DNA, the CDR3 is TGTGCCAGCACCCAACTAGGATCCCAAGAGACCCAGTACTTC.

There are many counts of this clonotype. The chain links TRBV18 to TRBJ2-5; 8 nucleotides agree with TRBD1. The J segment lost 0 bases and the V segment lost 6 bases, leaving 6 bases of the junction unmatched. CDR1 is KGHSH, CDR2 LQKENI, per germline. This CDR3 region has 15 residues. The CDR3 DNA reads TGTGCCAGCTCCTCCCTGGACAGGGACCAAGAGACCCAGTACTTC. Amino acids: CASSSLDRDQETQYF.

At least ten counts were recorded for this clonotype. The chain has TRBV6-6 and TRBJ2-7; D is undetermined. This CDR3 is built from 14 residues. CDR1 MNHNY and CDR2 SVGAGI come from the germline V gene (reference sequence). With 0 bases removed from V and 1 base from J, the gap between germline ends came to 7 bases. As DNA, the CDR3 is TGTGCCAGCAGTTACTCGACTCCATCCTACGAGCAGTACTTC. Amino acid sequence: CASSYSTPSYEQYF.

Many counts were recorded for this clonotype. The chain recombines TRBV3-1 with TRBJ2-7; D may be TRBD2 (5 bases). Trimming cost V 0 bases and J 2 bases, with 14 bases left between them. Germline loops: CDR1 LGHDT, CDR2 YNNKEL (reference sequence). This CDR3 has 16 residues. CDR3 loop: CASSQDLGEGTYEQYF. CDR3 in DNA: TGTGCCAGCAGCCAAGACCTCGGAGAGGGAACCTACGAGCAGTACTTC.

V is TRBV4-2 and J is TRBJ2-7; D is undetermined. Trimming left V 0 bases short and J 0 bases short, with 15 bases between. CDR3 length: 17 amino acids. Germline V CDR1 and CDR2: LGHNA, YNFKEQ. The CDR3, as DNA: TGTGCCAGCAGCCAAGATGTTAGTTTTGACTCCTCCTACGAGCAGTACTTC. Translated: CASSQDVSFDSSYEQYF.

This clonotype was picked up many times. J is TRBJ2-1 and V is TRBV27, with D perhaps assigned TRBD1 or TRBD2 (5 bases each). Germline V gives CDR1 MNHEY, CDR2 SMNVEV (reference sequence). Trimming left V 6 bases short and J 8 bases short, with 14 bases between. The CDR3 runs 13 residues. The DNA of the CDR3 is TGTGCCAGCAGGTCGATGGGGGTTGATGAGCAGTTCTTC. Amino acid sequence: CASRSMGVDEQFF.

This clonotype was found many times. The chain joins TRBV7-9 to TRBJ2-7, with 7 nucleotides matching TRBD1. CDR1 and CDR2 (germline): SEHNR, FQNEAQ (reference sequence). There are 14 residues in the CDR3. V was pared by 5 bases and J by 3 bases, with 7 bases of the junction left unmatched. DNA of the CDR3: TGTGCCAGCAGCCACGGGACAGTTATCTACGAGCAGTACTTC. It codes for CASSHGTVIYEQYF.

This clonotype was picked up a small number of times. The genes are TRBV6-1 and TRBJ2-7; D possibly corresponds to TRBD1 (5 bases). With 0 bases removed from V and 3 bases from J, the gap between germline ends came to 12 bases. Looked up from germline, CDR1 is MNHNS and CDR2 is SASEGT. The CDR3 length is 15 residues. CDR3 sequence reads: CASSEAPQVFYEQYF. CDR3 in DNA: TGTGCCAGCAGTGAAGCGCCACAGGTCTTCTACGAGCAGTACTTC.

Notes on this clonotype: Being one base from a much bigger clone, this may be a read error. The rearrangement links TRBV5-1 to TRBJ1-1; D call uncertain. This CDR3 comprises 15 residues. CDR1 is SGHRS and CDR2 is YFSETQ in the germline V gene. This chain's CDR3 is CSSSLFGDSNTEAFF. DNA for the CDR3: TGCTCCAGCAGCTTGTTCGGGGATTCGAACACTGAAGCTTTCTTT.

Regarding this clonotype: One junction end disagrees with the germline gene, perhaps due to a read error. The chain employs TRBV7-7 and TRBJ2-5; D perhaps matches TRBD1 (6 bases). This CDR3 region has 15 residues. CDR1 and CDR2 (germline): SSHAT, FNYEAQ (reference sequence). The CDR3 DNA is TGTGCTAGCAGCTTAAGGGACACCAGTCAAGAGACCCAGTACTTC. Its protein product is CASSLRDTSQETQYF.

CDR3 protein: CASSLVRDGTGELFF. In nucleotides, the CDR3 is TGTGCCAGCAGCTTAGTGAGGGATGGGACCGGGGAGCTGTTTTTT. This chain uses TRBV7-2 with TRBJ2-2; D is perhaps TRBD2 (5 bases). This CDR3 contains 15 residues. Trimming took 1 base from V and 5 from J, leaving 11 bases between them. Germline CDR1 is SGHTA and CDR2 is FQGNSA.

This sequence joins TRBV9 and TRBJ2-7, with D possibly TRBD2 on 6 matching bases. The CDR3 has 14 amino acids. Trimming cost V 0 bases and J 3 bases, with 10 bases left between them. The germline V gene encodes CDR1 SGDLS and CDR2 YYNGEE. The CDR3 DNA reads TGTGCCAGCAGCGTAGGGGCTAGCGACTACGAGCAGTACTTC. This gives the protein CASSVGASDYEQYF.

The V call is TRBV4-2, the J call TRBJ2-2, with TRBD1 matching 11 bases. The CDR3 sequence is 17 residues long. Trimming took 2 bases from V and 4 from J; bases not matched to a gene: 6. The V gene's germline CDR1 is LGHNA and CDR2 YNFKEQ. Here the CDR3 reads CASSQYGQGASTGELFF. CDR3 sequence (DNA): TGTGCCAGCAGCCAATATGGACAGGGGGCGTCCACCGGGGAGCTGTTTTTT.